A single sample is the source of the 20 T cell receptor beta chains below, sequenced in a study of blood T cell repertoires in COVID-19. Clones were read by immunoSEQ multiplex PCR, and TCRdb kept only the in-frame ones, dropping some. The table lists fewer than 350,000 clones, about 90% of them singletons. Specimen: peripheral blood. These receptors all come from a woman aged 25 to 39 who had recovered from COVID-19.

The rearrangement joins TRBV24-1 to TRBJ2-5; D perhaps matches TRBD2 (5 bases). There are 14 residues in the CDR3. The V end lost 2 bases, the J end lost 4 bases, and 10 bases lay between the germline ends. Germline CDR1 reads KGHDR; CDR2 reads SFDVKD. The CDR3 sequence: CATSDSRRTETQYF. CDR3 bases: TGTGCCACCAGTGATTCGAGGAGGACAGAGACCCAGTACTTC.

The chain carries TRBV27 and TRBJ2-1, with TRBD1 matching over 7 bases. Trimming cost V 6 bases and J 7 bases; bases outside gene matches: 9. Germline CDR1 and CDR2: MNHEY and SMNVEV (reference sequence). CDR3 length: 14 amino acids. The CDR3 sequence is CASRRQGSENEQFF. The CDR3 DNA is TGTGCCAGCAGGAGACAGGGATCGGAAAATGAGCAGTTCTTC.

The chain uses TRBV18 and TRBJ2-3, with 7 bases lining up with TRBD2. The germline V gene has CDR1 KGHSH and CDR2 LQKENI. With 3 bases clipped from V and 1 base from J, the junction kept 7 bases outside the gene matches. CDR3 length: 16 residues. CDR3 region: CASSPSQGGGTDTQYF. CDR3 DNA: TGTGCCAGCTCACCCTCTCAGGGAGGGGGCACAGATACGCAGTATTTT.

The V and J genes are TRBV6-2 or TRBV6-3 and TRBJ2-5; 7 bases are shared with TRBD1. CDR3 length: 19 residues. Germline assignment: CDR1 MNHEY and CDR2 SVGEGT. Trimming took 4 bases from V and 5 from J; bases not matched to a gene: 22. CDR3 residues: CASSSRERITGALLETQYF. The DNA of the CDR3 is TGTGCCAGCAGTTCCAGGGAACGAATCACAGGGGCCTTATTGGAGACCCAGTACTTC.

The J gene is TRBJ2-4, the V gene TRBV6-6; D ambiguous. Germline assignment: CDR1 MNHNY and CDR2 SVGAGI (reference sequence). CDR3 length: 13 amino acids. The ends were cut back, 2 bases at V and 7 bases at J, with 9 bases in the middle. The CDR3 loop reads CASSYNTDNIQYF. CDR3 nucleotides: TGTGCCAGCAGTTACAATACTGATAACATTCAGTACTTC.

The rearrangement joins TRBV19 to TRBJ2-4; D gene unclear. Germline assignment: CDR1 LNHDA and CDR2 SQIVND (reference sequence). The CDR3 covers 12 residues. V gave up 5 bases and J gave up 8 bases, with 10 bases separating them. The CDR3 DNA follows: TGTGCCAGTAGTTCCAGGTTGGACATTCAGTACTTC. Its protein is CASSSRLDIQYF.

J is TRBJ2-2 and V is TRBV18; D is unresolved. Germline V gene data show CDR1 as KGHSH and CDR2 as LQKENI. With 2 bases removed from V and 0 bases from J, the gap between germline ends came to 4 bases. The CDR3 sequence is 14 residues long. The CDR3 coding sequence is TGTGCCAGCTCACCATCGGCGAACACCGGGGAGCTGTTTTTT. Amino acid sequence: CASSPSANTGELFF.

The chain has TRBV3-1 (or the pseudogene TRBV3-2) and TRBJ2-7; D unclear. Germline V gene lookup returns CDR1 LGHDT and CDR2 YNNKEL (reference sequence). The CDR3 totals 13 residues. The ends were cut back, 2 bases at V and 2 bases at J, with 7 bases in the middle. CDR3 bases: TGTGCCAGCAGCCAACCCGGTGCCTACGAGCAGTACTTC. It yields the protein CASSQPGAYEQYF.

The CDR3 region is CASSLRDRAGEQYF. Written as DNA, the CDR3 is TGTGCCAGCAGCTTGCGGGACAGGGCCGGGGAGCAGTACTTC. The chain recombines TRBV5-6 with TRBJ2-7; TRBD1 agrees at 9 bases. V dropped 1 base and J dropped 7; count of bases not matched to a gene: 6. Germline V gives CDR1 SGHDT, CDR2 YYEEEE. The CDR3 has 14 amino acids.

This chain connects TRBV10-1 to TRBJ2-1, with TRBD1 as a possible D gene (5 bases). This CDR3 comprises 14 residues. Germline CDR1 WNHNN, CDR2 SYGVQD (reference sequence). V dropped 4 bases and J dropped 5 bases, with 12 bases sitting between them. CDR3 DNA sequence: TGCGCCAGCAGTGCCCGCAGGGATGACAATGAGCAGTTCTTC. Its translation: CASSARRDDNEQFF.

This clone showed up just a few times. The chain has TRBV11-2 and TRBJ1-1; no firm D call. The CDR3 spans 15 residues. V dropped 3 bases and J dropped 4 bases, with 15 bases sitting between them. Germline V gene data show CDR1 as SGHAT and CDR2 as FQNNGV. CDR3 region: CASSLTFGLGTEAFF. CDR3 coding DNA: TGTGCCAGCAGCTTGACTTTCGGACTTGGCACTGAAGCTTTCTTT.

The rearrangement joins TRBV6-5 to TRBJ2-7; the D gene is possibly TRBD2 (5 bases). V was clipped by 2 bases and J by 3 bases, with 5 bases between them. This CDR3 has 12 residues. CDR1 is MNHEY, CDR2 SVGAGI, per germline. The CDR3 DNA reads as TGTGCCAGCAGTTACGAGGGCTACGAGCAGTACTTC. It codes for CASSYEGYEQYF.

J is TRBJ2-3 and V is TRBV7-9; TRBD2 might be the D (5 bases). This CDR3 has 15 amino acids. Germline-derived CDR1 and CDR2 are SEHNR and FQNEAQ (reference sequence). V lost 5 bases and J 0 bases, leaving 12 bases between the germline ends. CDR3 coding DNA: TGTGCCAGCAGCCCTAATTCGGGGAGCACAGATACGCAGTATTTT. Its protein is CASSPNSGSTDTQYF.

This chain links TRBV12-5 with TRBJ2-3; tentative D call: TRBD2 (6 bases). The CDR3 contains 16 residues. Looked up from germline, CDR1 is LGHNT and CDR2 is FRNRAP. The V end was cut by 6 bases, the J end by 2 bases, with 18 bases between. CDR3 in DNA: TGTGCTAGTGGCTACCGTGTGGAGGGGAACACAGATACGCAGTATTTT. Translating gives CASGYRVEGNTDTQYF.

The rearrangement links TRBV6-5 to TRBJ2-7; TRBD2 agrees at 9 bases. CDR3 size: 14 residues. V shed 6 bases and J 0 bases; nucleotides not matched to a gene: 3. The V gene's germline CDR1 is MNHEY and CDR2 SVGAGI. The CDR3 region is CASSWTSDSYEQYF. The CDR3 DNA sequence: TGTGCCAGCAGCTGGACTAGCGACTCCTACGAGCAGTACTTC.

V is TRBV5-4 and J is TRBJ1-1; 8 nucleotides match TRBD1. Germline V CDR1 and CDR2: SGHNT, YYREEE (reference sequence). J was trimmed by 9 bases and V by 3 bases; bases with no gene match: 10. CDR3 length: 14 amino acids. The CDR3 protein is CASSSPGQAGKAFF. CDR3 nucleotide sequence: TGTGCCAGCAGCTCCCCGGGACAGGCGGGGAAAGCTTTCTTT.

The gene calls are TRBV19 and TRBJ2-7; D may be TRBD1 (7 bases). V gave up 3 bases and J gave up 4 bases, with 16 bases separating them. Germline CDR1 reads LNHDA; CDR2 reads SQIVND (reference sequence). The CDR3 has 15 residues. As DNA, the CDR3 is TGTGCCAGTAGTATCTCCGGCAGGGGGGTTTACGAGCAGTACTTC. Translated: CASSISGRGVYEQYF.

CDR3 bases: TGTGCCAGCAGCCCAGGGGCGTGGAGGAACTATGGCTACACCTTC. It specifies CASSPGAWRNYGYTF. The chain links TRBV7-9 to TRBJ1-2, with a tentative D call TRBD1 (6 bases). V lost 5 bases to trimming and J lost 2 bases, with 15 bases between them. The CDR3 has 15 amino acids. Germline V gene lookup returns CDR1 SEHNR and CDR2 FQNEAQ (reference sequence).

This clone was detected once. The rearrangement uses TRBV13 and TRBJ2-5; the D is unclear. Trimming cost V 2 bases and J 8 bases, with 9 bases left between them. CDR1 and CDR2 from the germline V gene are PRHDT and FYEKMQ (reference sequence). This CDR3 comprises 12 residues. DNA for the CDR3: TGTGCCAGCAGCTTACCGCGGAAAACCCAGTACTTC. This encodes CASSLPRKTQYF.

The chain carries TRBV15 and TRBJ2-7, with TRBD2 as a possible D gene (5 bases). The V end lost 4 bases, the J end lost 9 bases, and 13 bases lay between the germline ends. This CDR3 has 12 amino acids. Germline values: CDR1 LNHNV, CDR2 YYDKDF (reference sequence). The CDR3 bases are TGTGCCACCAGCACCCGGGGTCACAGGCAGTACTTC. Its protein product is CATSTRGHRQYF.